This TCR beta chain was recovered during a study of spatial heterogeneity in lung cancer. Study background: Each unique TCR and UMI combination was seen more than ten times on average in raw reads.

TCR cDNA molecules were tagged individually, and each one carried a unique molecular identifier. A single record per CDR3 protein comes from TCRdb applying MiXCR to the 5' RACE reads. The repertoire holds approximately 4,100 distinct CDR3 sequences, with approximately 25% as singletons. Time point described: sample taken at primary tumor resection. Tumor, nontumor lung or frozen PBMC supplied whole RNA that was sequenced unsorted. The cohort: some 73 early-stage, untreated non-small cell lung cancer patients. The ends lost 3 bases at V and 5 bases at J; junction bases unmatched: 10. The CDR3 contains 17 residues. The germline CDR1 and CDR2 sequences are KGHDR and SFDVKD. With respect to this clonotype: The target antigen is unknown. The size of this beta chain means little, since it is a stray read in a library made for alpha chains.

Broader study findings: Ubiquitous expanded tumor TCRs surfaced in blood more at resection than they did at follow-up.

This chain links TRBV24-1 with TRBJ2-5, with 11 bases matching TRBD1. This material consisted of PBMCs, taken at surgery. The TCR comes from a female donor with early-stage non-small cell lung cancer. In nucleotides, the CDR3 is TGTGCCACCAGTGATCCGCCGGGACAGGGGGTTCGGGAGACCCAGTACTTC. It yields the protein CATSDPPGQGVRETQYF.